Listed below are T cell receptor beta chains from one sample, sequenced in a study of cytomegalovirus exposure and HLA in healthy donors. The assay was immunoSEQ multiplex PCR, and TCRdb's table has in-frame clones only and misses some. This sample has around 98,000 clones, with roughly nine tenths found just once. What was sequenced was PBMCs. These receptors all come from a woman younger than 45 in good health and CMV-seronegative. CDR3s include the opening cysteine and the closing phenylalanine or tryptophan. D genes are given only for firm matches. Part of the rows lack a size; the others show once, few, many or a class for expanded clones.

clone_size cdr3_length j_call d_call v_call cdr3_aa cdr3_nt
. 15 TRBJ1-3 TRBD1 TRBV27 CASRITGAAGNTIYF TGTGCCAGCAGAATCACAGGGGCAGCCGGAAACACCATATATTTT
. 16 TRBJ2-4 TRBD2 TRBV9 CASSESTSGSTDIQYF TGTGCCAGCAGCGAATCCACTAGCGGGAGTACGGACATTCAGTACTTC
once 13 TRBJ2-7 . TRBV28 CASSLEAPYEQYF TGTGCCAGCAGTTTAGAGGCCCCCTACGAGCAGTACTTC
. 14 TRBJ2-1 TRBD1 TRBV5-6 CASSWGTGRNEQFF TGTGCCAGCAGCTGGGGGACAGGGCGGAATGAGCAGTTCTTC
. 14 TRBJ2-7 . TRBV5-6 CASSDRLAIYEQYF TGTGCCAGCAGCGATAGGCTAGCTATTTACGAGCAGTACTTC
. 12 TRBJ1-4 TRBD1 TRBV4-2 CASSPGRQGLFF TGTGCCAGCAGCCCGGGTCGACAGGGGCTGTTTTTT
. 14 TRBJ2-7 . TRBV19 CASSMVGPPYEQYF TGTGCCAGTAGTATGGTGGGGCCACCCTACGAGCAGTACTTC
. 14 TRBJ1-1 . TRBV7-6 CASSLVEVPTEAFF TGTGCCAGCAGCTTAGTAGAGGTCCCCACTGAAGCTTTCTTT
. 13 TRBJ1-2 . TRBV10-3 CAISEARIDGYTF TGTGCCATCAGTGAGGCGCGGATAGATGGCTACACCTTC
. 13 TRBJ2-7 TRBD1 TRBV4-1 CASSQGQGLEQYF TGCGCCAGCAGCCAGGGACAGGGTTTAGAGCAGTACTTC
. 14 TRBJ2-5 . TRBV15 CATSMFTTPEAQYF TGTGCCACCAGTATGTTTACTACCCCCGAGGCCCAGTACTTC
. 17 TRBJ1-6 TRBD1 TRBV19 CASSITPGTGPRSPLHF TGTGCCAGTAGTATAACTCCCGGGACAGGGCCCCGATCACCCCTCCACTTT
. 14 TRBJ2-7 . TRBV11-2 CASSSLTKPYEQYF TGTGCCAGCAGCTCCCTGACAAAACCCTACGAGCAGTACTTC
. 13 TRBJ1-4 . TRBV4-2 CASSHRGDEKLFF TGTGCCAGCAGCCACCGGGGGGATGAAAAACTGTTTTTT
. 15 TRBJ2-1 TRBD2 TRBV5-1 CASSSGSSPYNEQFF TGCGCCAGCTCTAGCGGGAGTAGCCCCTACAATGAGCAGTTCTTC
once 15 TRBJ2-7 . TRBV9 CASSAPGESSYEQYF TGTGCCAGCAGCGCACCAGGGGAGAGCTCCTACGAGCAGTACTTC
. 14 TRBJ2-5 TRBD1 TRBV5-6 CASSFDRDGETQYF TGTGCCAGCAGCTTCGACAGGGATGGAGAGACCCAGTACTTC
. 14 TRBJ2-7 TRBD2 TRBV6-1 CASSPYSGTYEQYF TGTGCCAGCAGTCCCTATAGCGGGACCTACGAGCAGTACTTC
. 14 TRBJ2-3 TRBD1 TRBV27 CASSQTGYTDTQYF TGTGCCAGCAGTCAGACAGGGTACACAGATACGCAGTATTTT
. 14 TRBJ1-2 TRBD1 TRBV6-4 CASSPSGRGLGYTF TGTGCCAGCAGTCCGTCGGGAAGGGGGCTCGGCTACACCTTC
. 21 TRBJ1-3 TRBD1 TRBV7-3 CASSLIPSVIRQGDAGNTIYF TGTGCCAGCAGCTTAATCCCGTCGGTGATCCGACAGGGTGACGCTGGAAACACCATATATTTT
. 15 TRBJ2-1 . TRBV6-5 CASRRGLSSYNEQFF TGTGCCAGCAGGCGAGGACTGAGCTCCTACAATGAGCAGTTCTTC
. 15 TRBJ1-4 . TRBV7-9 CASGNRIPTNEKLFF TGTGCCAGCGGAAACAGGATACCTACTAATGAAAAACTGTTTTTT
. 15 TRBJ2-5 . TRBV5-1 CASSLDRAAWETQYF TGCGCCAGCAGCTTGGACAGGGCTGCTTGGGAGACCCAGTACTTC
. 19 TRBJ2-4 TRBD1 TRBV5-1 CASSLEGQKTKVAKNIQYF TGCGCCAGCAGCTTGGAGGGACAGAAAACTAAAGTAGCCAAAAACATTCAGTACTTC
. 12 TRBJ1-1 . TRBV29-1 CSVEEREGEAFF TGCAGCGTTGAGGAGCGGGAGGGTGAAGCTTTCTTT
. 14 TRBJ2-2 . TRBV7-2 CASRLSRSTGELFF TGTGCCAGCAGGCTTAGTAGATCCACCGGGGAGCTGTTTTTT
once 15 TRBJ1-1 . TRBV28 CASSPSGTSSTEAFF TGTGCCAGCAGTCCCTCAGGGACTTCCTCTACTGAAGCTTTCTTT
few 14 TRBJ2-3 . TRBV2 CASREEGPTDTQYF TGTGCCAGCAGGGAGGAGGGGCCCACAGATACGCAGTATTTT
. 14 TRBJ1-1 . TRBV27 CASSKTGPRGEAFF TGTGCCAGCAGTAAAACGGGTCCGAGGGGGGAAGCTTTCTTT
. 13 TRBJ2-1 . TRBV27 CASSLVGAEEQFF TGTGCCAGCAGTTTAGTGGGGGCCGAGGAGCAGTTCTTC
. 16 TRBJ2-7 TRBD1 TRBV18 CASSPLKGQGLLEQYF TGTGCCAGCTCACCATTAAAAGGACAGGGGTTACTCGAGCAGTACTTC
. 15 TRBJ1-2 . TRBV5-1 CASSPEDSLIYGYTF TGCGCCAGCAGCCCCGAGGACTCCTTGATCTATGGCTACACCTTC
. 16 TRBJ2-3 . TRBV5-4 CASTLKGDASTDTQYF TGTGCCAGCACACTTAAAGGGGATGCGAGCACAGATACGCAGTATTTT
. 12 TRBJ2-3 . TRBV6-1 CASSEREERQYF TGTGCCAGCAGTGAACGCGAGGAGAGGCAGTATTTT
. 14 TRBJ2-1 TRBD2 TRBV4-3 CASSQVFSGNEQFF TGCGCCAGCAGCCAAGTGTTTAGCGGGAATGAGCAGTTCTTC
. 14 TRBJ1-4 . TRBV28 CASRPQGLREKLFF TGTGCCAGCAGGCCTCAGGGGTTACGGGAAAAACTGTTTTTT
. 14 TRBJ1-2 . TRBV29-1 CSGLQQGGNYGYTF TGCAGCGGCTTACAACAGGGTGGCAACTATGGCTACACCTTC
. 15 TRBJ2-7 TRBD1 TRBV9 CASSRNPGQVYEQYF TGTGCCAGCAGCCGAAACCCGGGACAGGTCTACGAGCAGTACTTC
. 17 TRBJ2-1 TRBD1 TRBV28 CASSTSSGGSGRLEQFF TGTGCCAGCAGCACTTCCTCAGGGGGCTCCGGGAGATTAGAGCAGTTCTTC
few 14 TRBJ1-1 . TRBV7-9 CASSLRFGDTEAFF TGTGCCAGCAGCTTAAGGTTCGGGGACACTGAAGCTTTCTTT
. 11 TRBJ2-7 . TRBV29-1 CSVLLSYEQYF TGCAGCGTCCTTCTCTCCTACGAGCAGTACTTC
. 14 TRBJ2-1 . TRBV9 CASSPSGAADEQFF TGTGCCAGCAGCCCCTCAGGAGCGGCAGATGAGCAGTTCTTC
. 13 TRBJ2-7 TRBD1 TRBV10-1 CAPYPDRNHEQYF TGCGCCCCATACCCGGACAGGAACCACGAGCAGTACTTC
few 14 TRBJ2-2 . TRBV9 CASEVGSNTGELFF TGTGCCAGCGAGGTAGGATCTAACACCGGGGAGCTGTTTTTT
. 14 TRBJ2-7 TRBD1 TRBV6-5 CASSRETGRHEQYF TGTGCCAGCAGTCGCGAGACAGGGCGCCACGAGCAGTACTTC
. 13 TRBJ2-7 . TRBV7-2 CASSTRGSYEQYF TGTGCCAGCAGCACGCGGGGTTCCTACGAGCAGTACTTC
. 14 TRBJ2-3 TRBD2 TRBV7-9 CAGGLALGTDTQYF TGTGCCGGGGGACTAGCGCTCGGTACAGATACGCAGTATTTT
few 13 TRBJ2-2 . TRBV10-3 CAITEFGTGELFF TGTGCCATCACTGAATTCGGCACCGGGGAGCTGTTTTTT